This TCR beta chain was sequenced in a study of blood T cell repertoires in COVID-19 (dated by TCRdb to about 2020). Notes on the research overall: Samples covering the acute and convalescent phases of COVID-19 were provided by collaborators in the United States, Italy and Spain. HLA class I and class II types, where available, came from metadata supplied by the sample provider rather than from assay-based typing. The repertoires were released in a freely available public database intended as a resource for research on the immune response to SARS-CoV-2. The material from the prospective study consisted of cDNA or gDNA derived from T cells, B-cell-depleted T cells, or PBMCs. Subjects who had been exposed to COVID-19, were actively infected with it, or had recovered from it provided the deeply sampled blood TCRbeta repertoires that made up the dataset. A de-identified subject ID, COVID-19 status, age in years and sex were almost always included in the sample metadata. The samples were drawn from the first 160 participants of the ongoing ImmuneRACE study and from some 1,300 subjects provided by 6 global collaborators. Points the paper makes about the study in general: The amount of clinical and demographic metadata varied by source and participant and was provided uncurated.

The immunoSEQ Assay, a bias-controlled multiplex PCR, was used to amplify TCRbeta CDR3 regions from genomic DNA. In the authors' own workflow: The number of nucleated cells in each sample was estimated from the amplification of reference gene primers within the assay. To quantify the absolute abundance of each unique TCRbeta CDR3 rearrangement, sequence reads were collapsed and filtered. For each sample, productive Simpson clonality was calculated as the square root of Simpson's diversity index over productive rearrangements. TCRdb retrieved this table from immuneACCESS and kept in-frame rearrangements only. Not all clones are present; in checked studies, unresolved V genes account for under half, and no reason is known for the remainder. V, J and clone size are taken as reported in that table, and D and trimming were inferred from the DNA itself. The sample records 250,000 to 350,000 clones, around nine tenths of which are singletons. The top ten clonotypes cover around 0.8% of the sample.

Whole blood was collected in K2EDTA tubes by collaborating institutions according to the institutions' own protocols. For TCRbeta analysis, collaborators shipped samples in one of three forms: frozen whole blood, isolated PBMCs, or DNA extracted from either of those sample types. The cysteine opens and the phenylalanine closes a CDR3 of 11 amino acids. Of all the DNA, just the CDR3 is kept, 33 bases in frame from base 1. Looking up the germline V gene (reference sequence) yields CDR1 LNHDA and CDR2 SQIVND. V is reduced by 2 bases and J by 8 bases, leaving a spacing of 5 bases between them. As for this clone: Its antigen is currently not known. Nothing much larger sits one base from this clone, and base qualities are not available.

Sequenced material: peripheral blood. The chain is assembled from TRBV19 and TRBJ2-3, with the D segment identity uncertain. This TCR was sampled from a man aged 30 to 39 with acute or convalescent COVID-19. The CDR3 amino acid sequence is: CASSIIGTQYF. The nucleotides read TGTGCCAGTAGTATAATCGGTACGCAGTATTTT.